These T cell receptor beta chains were read from a single sample in a study of blood T cell repertoires in COVID-19. Clones were read by immunoSEQ multiplex PCR, and TCRdb kept only the in-frame ones, dropping some. The data contain about 220,000 clones, 80% to 90% of them seen just once; the ten biggest clones take up 2.9%. Material: peripheral blood. The receptors derive from a man aged 50 to 60 who had recovered from COVID-19. Both conserved end residues are part of each CDR3. The D gene is left open where the match is weak. Only some rows state a clone size, as once, few, many or a class for expanded clones.

clone_size,cdr3_length,v_call,d_call,j_call,cdr3_aa,cdr3_nt
.,17,TRBV28,TRBD1,TRBJ1-2,CASSSVALGQGAYGYTF,TGTGCCAGCAGTTCCGTAGCGTTGGGGCAGGGGGCCTATGGCTACACCTTC
few,11,TRBV20-1,.,TRBJ2-1,CSATGDNEQFF,TGCAGTGCTACCGGGGACAATGAGCAGTTCTTC
few,14,TRBV30,.,TRBJ2-1,CAWNPRVSYNEQFF,TGTGCCTGGAACCCCAGGGTGTCCTACAATGAGCAGTTCTTC
.,17,TRBV5-8,TRBD1,TRBJ1-5,CASSAIQGKDSNQPQHF,TGTGCCAGCAGCGCTATACAGGGGAAAGATAGCAATCAGCCCCAGCATTTT
once,15,TRBV2,TRBD2,TRBJ2-1,CASSFPGTRLNEQFF,TGTGCCAGCAGTTTCCCCGGGACTAGACTCAATGAGCAGTTCTTC
.,18,TRBV4-1,TRBD1,TRBJ2-1,CASSPRSSGTGGINEQFF,TGCGCCAGCAGTCCACGTTCCTCCGGGACAGGGGGCATCAATGAGCAGTTCTTC
.,15,TRBV11-2,.,TRBJ2-1,CASSLLGGFGDEQFF,TGTGCCAGCAGCTTATTAGGAGGTTTTGGGGATGAGCAGTTCTTC
.,16,TRBV28,TRBD2,TRBJ2-3,CASRGLAGGPTDTQYF,TGTGCCAGCAGAGGACTAGCGGGAGGGCCAACAGATACGCAGTATTTT
.,15,TRBV18,TRBD2,TRBJ2-5,CASSQTLAEQETQYF,TGTGCCAGCTCACAGACACTAGCGGAACAAGAGACCCAGTACTTC
.,16,TRBV5-1,TRBD2,TRBJ2-3,CASSSQREAPPRTQYF,TGCGCCAGCAGCTCCCAGCGGGAGGCCCCTCCCCGTACGCAGTATTTT
.,17,TRBV5-1,TRBD1,TRBJ2-2,CASSVTISGTATGELFF,TGCGCCAGCAGCGTTACCATATCCGGGACAGCAACCGGGGAGCTGTTTTTT
.,13,TRBV27,TRBD1,TRBJ1-5,CASSEDRRGPQHF,TGTGCCAGCAGCGAGGACAGGAGGGGGCCCCAGCATTTT
.,14,TRBV2,TRBD2,TRBJ2-1,CASSKFSGRDEQFF,TGTGCCAGCAGTAAGTTTAGCGGGAGAGATGAGCAGTTCTTC
few,15,TRBV10-3,TRBD2,TRBJ2-3,CAISVAGGHADTQYF,TGTGCCATCTCGGTAGCGGGAGGCCACGCAGATACGCAGTATTTT
.,13,TRBV5-5,.,TRBJ1-1,CASSLQENTEAFF,TGTGCCAGCAGCTTACAGGAGAACACTGAAGCTTTCTTT
.,17,TRBV27,TRBD2,TRBJ2-1,CASSQRRASGMYNEQFF,TGTGCCAGCAGCCAACGTCGGGCTAGCGGGATGTACAATGAGCAGTTCTTC
.,16,TRBV5-1,.,TRBJ1-5,CASSRFRSNTNQPQHF,TGCGCCAGCAGCCGTTTCCGATCCAACACCAATCAGCCCCAGCATTTT
once,16,TRBV11-3,TRBD2,TRBJ2-1,CASSLRGLAAYNEQFF,TGTGCCAGCAGCTTAAGGGGACTAGCTGCATACAATGAGCAGTTCTTC
.,14,TRBV2,.,TRBJ2-1,CASMIGQPQDEQFF,TGTGCCAGCATGATAGGGCAGCCACAGGATGAGCAGTTCTTC
.,14,TRBV2,.,TRBJ2-5,CASRQPGLRETQYF,TGTGCCAGCAGGCAACCGGGACTCAGGGAGACCCAGTACTTC
.,12,TRBV29-1,.,TRBJ2-3,CSVETLADTQYF,TGCAGCGTTGAGACCCTAGCAGATACGCAGTATTTT
.,16,TRBV28,TRBD2,TRBJ2-7,CASSLTTSGSGNEQYF,TGTGCCAGCAGTCTAACTACTAGCGGGAGTGGCAACGAGCAGTACTTC
once,13,TRBV12-3/TRBV12-4,.,TRBJ1-1,CASSFSRETEAFF,TGTGCCAGCAGTTTTTCTCGAGAAACTGAAGCTTTCTTT
.,18,TRBV21-1,.,TRBJ1-5,CASSKAYTGGRGNQPQHF,TGTGCCAGCAGCAAAGCCTACACAGGGGGGAGGGGCAATCAGCCCCAGCATTTT
.,15,TRBV28,.,TRBJ1-1,CASSPTTTGQAEAFF,TGTGCCAGCAGTCCCACAACTACAGGGCAGGCTGAAGCTTTCTTT
.,15,TRBV19,.,TRBJ2-1,CASSYLRETYNEQFF,TGTGCCAGTAGTTACCTACGGGAAACCTACAATGAGCAGTTCTTC
.,15,TRBV9,.,TRBJ1-3,CASSPGRGSGNTIYF,TGTGCCAGCAGCCCCGGCAGAGGCTCTGGAAACACCATATATTTT
.,15,TRBV27,TRBD2,TRBJ2-4,CASSLGRDYKNIQYF,TGTGCCAGCAGCCTGGGGAGGGATTACAAAAACATTCAGTACTTC
.,14,TRBV18,.,TRBJ1-1,CASSQKTVGTEAFF,TGTGCCAGCTCACAAAAGACAGTTGGCACTGAAGCTTTCTTT
.,18,TRBV15,.,TRBJ1-3,CATSRESAGGASGNTIYF,TGTGCCACCAGCAGAGAATCAGCCGGGGGAGCATCTGGAAACACCATATATTTT
.,15,TRBV9,TRBD1,TRBJ1-6,CASSQTGTYNSPLHF,TGTGCCAGCAGCCAGACAGGGACCTATAATTCACCCCTCCACTTT
.,16,TRBV5-1,TRBD2,TRBJ2-5,CASSHTGTSDWETQYF,TGCGCCAGCAGCCATACCGGGACTAGCGATTGGGAGACCCAGTACTTC
.,16,TRBV11-2,TRBD2,TRBJ2-1,CASSSSATSGKDEQFF,TGTGCCAGCAGCTCCTCCGCGACTAGCGGGAAGGATGAGCAGTTCTTC
once,15,TRBV28,.,TRBJ2-5,CASSLSSPGGETQYF,TGTGCCAGCAGTTTATCGTCCCCAGGGGGGGAGACCCAGTACTTC
.,13,TRBV7-9,.,TRBJ1-2,CASSLFDRDGYTF,TGTGCCAGCAGCTTGTTTGACAGAGATGGCTACACCTTC
few,17,TRBV5-8,TRBD1,TRBJ1-6,CASSPLWDRVGNSPLHF,TGTGCCAGCAGCCCTCTCTGGGACAGGGTTGGCAATTCACCCCTCCACTTT
.,14,TRBV27,TRBD2,TRBJ2-7,CASSPGLAGYEQYF,TGTGCCAGCAGCCCCGGACTAGCGGGATACGAGCAGTACTTC
.,13,TRBV29-1,TRBD2,TRBJ2-7,CSVASGRTNEQYF,TGCAGCGTTGCTAGCGGGAGAACCAACGAGCAGTACTTC
.,18,TRBV9,TRBD2,TRBJ2-2,CASTQNPSGRSNTGELFF,TGTGCCAGCACCCAAAACCCTAGCGGTCGGTCGAACACCGGGGAGCTGTTTTTT
.,14,TRBV2,TRBD1,TRBJ2-7,CASNRDRGNHEQYF,TGTGCCAGCAACCGGGACAGGGGAAACCACGAGCAGTACTTC
.,20,TRBV30,TRBD2,TRBJ2-5,CAWSALPGGLAEFLGETQYF,TGTGCCTGGAGTGCCCTCCCAGGGGGACTAGCGGAATTCCTGGGAGAGACCCAGTACTTC
.,16,TRBV27,.,TRBJ2-1,CASSKRGGRANNEQFF,TGTGCCAGCAGTAAAAGAGGGGGACGAGCAAACAATGAGCAGTTCTTC
few,13,TRBV30,TRBD1,TRBJ1-6,CAWGGQGYTPLHF,TGTGCCTGGGGCGGACAGGGTTATACCCCCCTCCACTTT
.,16,TRBV4-1,TRBD1,TRBJ2-2,CASSPRITGVTGELFF,TGCGCCAGCAGCCCAAGGATTACAGGGGTGACCGGGGAGCTGTTTTTT
.,17,TRBV7-9,TRBD1,TRBJ1-3,CASSLAPGQSFGNTIYF,TGTGCCAGCAGCTTAGCACCGGGACAGAGCTTTGGAAACACCATATATTTT
.,14,TRBV19,.,TRBJ1-5,CASSIAQTNQPQHF,TGTGCCAGTAGTATCGCTCAGACTAATCAGCCCCAGCATTTT
.,14,TRBV11-3,.,TRBJ2-7,CASSRLPGDYEQYF,TGTGCCAGCAGCCGACTCCCGGGAGACTACGAGCAGTACTTC
.,14,TRBV27,.,TRBJ2-2,CASSTQQGTGELFF,TGTGCCAGCAGTACCCAACAGGGCACCGGGGAGCTGTTTTTT